The 10 T cell receptor beta chains reported below all come from one sample, sequenced in a study of monozygotic twins with cystic fibrosis. The protocol was immunoSEQ multiplex PCR, while the TCRdb copy is restricted to in-frame clones and leaves out a portion. Seen here are 14,000 or so clones, more than 80% observed once, and the top ten hold around 0.73%. The sequenced sample was blood. The receptors shown here come from a boy under 18 with cystic fibrosis.

V is TRBV10-3 and J is TRBJ1-2; D not certain. The CDR3 totals 13 residues. Germline V CDR1 and CDR2: ENHRY, SYGVKD. Trimming removed 0 bases at V and 5 bases at J, with 7 bases between. CDR3 DNA sequence: TGTGCCATCAGTGAGTCGACGGAGTATGGCTACACCTTC. Translated: CAISESTEYGYTF.

The chain uses TRBV29-1 and TRBJ2-5; unclear D gene. Trimming took off 4 bases at V and 5 bases at J, with 8 bases between the two ends. The CDR3 is made up of 11 amino acids. Germline V lookup: CDR1 SQVTM, CDR2 ANQGSEA. CDR3 protein: CSVAVGETQYF. CDR3 nucleotides: TGCAGCGTTGCGGTAGGGGAGACCCAGTACTTC.

The gene calls are TRBV6-4 and TRBJ2-3; 12 bases align to TRBD2. Germline V gene lookup returns CDR1 MRHNA and CDR2 SNTAGT. The V segment lost 0 bases and the J segment 4 bases; nucleotides outside the gene matches: 5. The length of the CDR3 is 17 residues. CDR3 DNA: TGTGCCAGCAGTGACTCGAATCTAGCGGGGGGGCCAGATACGCAGTATTTT. Its translation is CASSDSNLAGGPDTQYF.

V usage is TRBV7-9 and J usage is TRBJ2-1, with 11 bases fitting TRBD2. CDR1 SEHNR and CDR2 FQNEAQ come from the germline V gene (reference sequence). The J segment lost 6 bases and the V segment lost 5 bases, leaving 6 bases of the junction unmatched. The CDR3 loop spans 15 amino acids. CDR3 loop: CASSHSSGRFNEQFF. In DNA, the CDR3 is TGTGCCAGCAGCCACTCTAGCGGGAGGTTCAATGAGCAGTTCTTC.

The gene calls are TRBV19 and TRBJ1-4; 7 bases map to TRBD1. J gave up 4 bases and V 5 bases, and 10 bases lay outside the gene matches. Germline V CDR1 and CDR2: LNHDA, SQIVND (reference sequence). The length of the CDR3 is 16 residues. CDR3 sequence: CASSSRGHRGNEKLFF. CDR3 sequence (DNA): TGTGCCAGTAGTTCCCGAGGCCACAGGGGTAATGAAAAACTGTTTTTT.

The chain carries TRBV10-2 and TRBJ2-7, with 9 bases aligning to TRBD2. The CDR3 contains 16 residues. With 1 base clipped from V and 2 bases from J, the junction kept 6 bases outside the gene matches. Germline loops: CDR1 WSHSY, CDR2 SAAADI. The CDR3 DNA follows: TGCGCCAGCAGTGAGTACCCTTCTAGCGGGGCCTACGAGCAGTACTTC. This translates into CASSEYPSSGAYEQYF.

By sample share, this clone is medium-sized. This rearrangement joins TRBV5-6 to TRBJ2-7; D is perhaps TRBD1 or TRBD2 (5 bases each). The length of the CDR3 is 14 residues. V was trimmed by 4 bases and J by 3 bases, leaving 14 bases between them. Germline CDR1 and CDR2: SGHDT and YYEEEE. The CDR3 region has the DNA TGTGCCAGCAGCGTGCCGGGACGGAGCTACGAGCAGTACTTC. It codes for CASSVPGRSYEQYF.

The chain is built from TRBV11-2 and TRBJ2-1; weak D call: TRBD1 (5 bases). Trimming cost V 5 bases and J 4 bases, with 18 bases left between them. The germline V gene encodes CDR1 SGHAT and CDR2 FQNNGV. The CDR3 sequence is 16 residues long. DNA of the CDR3: TGTGCCAGCAGCACCTCACAGGCCCGAAATTACAATGAGCAGTTCTTC. Protein product: CASSTSQARNYNEQFF.

The chain is built from TRBV29-1 and TRBJ1-1, with D hard to call. The CDR3 is 11 amino acids. With 6 bases removed from V and 1 base from J, the gap between germline ends came to 6 bases. The germline gives CDR1 SQVTM, CDR2 ANQGSEA. Written as DNA, the CDR3 is TGCAGCGTGACAAAGAACACTGAAGCTTTCTTT. Protein product: CSVTKNTEAFF.

This chain joins TRBV9 and TRBJ2-7, with D possibly being TRBD1 (6 bases). V lost 4 bases, J lost 3 bases, and 14 bases lay in between. CDR3 size: 14 residues. Per germline, CDR1 SGDLS and CDR2 YYNGEE. The CDR3 loop is CASSLSGTHYEQYF. Written as DNA, the CDR3 is TGTGCCAGCAGCTTATCCGGGACACACTACGAGCAGTACTTC.